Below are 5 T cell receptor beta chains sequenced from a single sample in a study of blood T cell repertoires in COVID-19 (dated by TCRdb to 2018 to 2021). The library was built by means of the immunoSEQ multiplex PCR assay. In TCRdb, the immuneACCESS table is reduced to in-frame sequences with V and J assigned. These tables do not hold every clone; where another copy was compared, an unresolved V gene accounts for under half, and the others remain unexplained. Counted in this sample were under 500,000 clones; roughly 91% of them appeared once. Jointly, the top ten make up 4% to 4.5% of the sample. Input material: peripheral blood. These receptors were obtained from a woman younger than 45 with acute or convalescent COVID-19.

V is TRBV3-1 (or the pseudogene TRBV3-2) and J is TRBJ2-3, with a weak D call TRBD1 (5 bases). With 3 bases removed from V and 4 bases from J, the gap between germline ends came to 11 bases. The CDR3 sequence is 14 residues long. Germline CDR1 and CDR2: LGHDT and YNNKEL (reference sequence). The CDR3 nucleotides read TGTGCCAGCAGCCAGGACACCGTCCCAGATACGCAGTATTTT. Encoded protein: CASSQDTVPDTQYF.

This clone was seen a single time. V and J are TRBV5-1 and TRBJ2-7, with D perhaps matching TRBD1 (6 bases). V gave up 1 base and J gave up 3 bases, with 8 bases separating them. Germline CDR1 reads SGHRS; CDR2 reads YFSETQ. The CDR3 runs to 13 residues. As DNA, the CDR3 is TGCGCCAGCAGCTTGCAGGGGAGCTACGAGCAGTACTTC. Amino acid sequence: CASSLQGSYEQYF. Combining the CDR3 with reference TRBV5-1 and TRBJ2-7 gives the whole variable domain KAGVTQTPRYLIKTRGQQVTLSCSPISGHRSVSWYQQTPGQGLQFLFEYFSETQRNKGNFPGRFSGRQFSNSRSEMNVSTLELGDSALYLCASSLQGSYEQYFGPGTRLTVT.

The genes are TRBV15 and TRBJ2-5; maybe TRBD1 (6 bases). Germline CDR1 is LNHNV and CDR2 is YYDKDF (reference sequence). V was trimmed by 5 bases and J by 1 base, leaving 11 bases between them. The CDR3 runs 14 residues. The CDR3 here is CATSGTGSQETQYF. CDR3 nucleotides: TGTGCCACCAGCGGCACAGGGTCCCAAGAGACCCAGTACTTC.

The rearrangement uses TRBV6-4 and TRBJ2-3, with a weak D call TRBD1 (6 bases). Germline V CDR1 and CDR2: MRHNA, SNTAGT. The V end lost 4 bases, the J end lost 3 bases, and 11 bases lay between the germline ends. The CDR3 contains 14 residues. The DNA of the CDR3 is TGTGCCAGCAGTGTTTTCCAGGGGACAGATACGCAGTATTTT. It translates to CASSVFQGTDTQYF.

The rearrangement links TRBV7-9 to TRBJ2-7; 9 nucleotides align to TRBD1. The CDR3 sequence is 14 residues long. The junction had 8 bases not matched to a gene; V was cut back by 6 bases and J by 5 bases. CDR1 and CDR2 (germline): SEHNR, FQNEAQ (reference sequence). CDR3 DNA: TGTGCCAGCAGACCTGGGGACAGGGCAAACGAGCAGTACTTC. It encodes CASRPGDRANEQYF.